This T cell receptor (beta chain) appears in the sequencing data of a study of early stage breast cancer tumors. Trimming removed 3 bases at V and 6 bases at J, with 16 bases between. CDR3 size: 16 residues. Germline V lookup: CDR1 SGDLS, CDR2 YYNGEE. TCRdb keeps only in-frame clones here, not all; method: immunoSEQ multiplex PCR. The sample holds roughly 57,000 clones; approximately 90% are singletons and the top ten take approximately 5%. This clone was detected once. The sample consisted of blood. The chain recombines TRBV9 with TRBJ1-6; maybe TRBD1 (6 bases). The receptor's source is a person between 65 and 80 years old with breast cancer. The CDR3 protein is CASSAGTGTGNSPLHF. CDR3 nucleotides: TGTGCCAGCAGCGCGGGAACAGGGACGGGTAATTCACCCCTCCACTTT.